This section outlines one T cell receptor beta chain sequence together with its context. This specimen belongs to a study of blood T cell repertoires in COVID-19. TCRdb's table, derived via immunoSEQ multiplex PCR, lists solely in-frame clones and lacks some. The sample contains fewer than 350,000 clones, 85% to 95% of which appear only once. The CDR3 is 17 amino acids. Trimming cost V 4 bases and J 2 bases, with 18 bases left between them. CDR1 MGHRA and CDR2 YSYEKL come from the germline V gene. J is TRBJ1-3 and V is TRBV4-1, with D perhaps TRBD1 (6 bases). Sequencing was done on a sample of PBMCs or T cells enriched from blood (not recorded which). This sequence originates from a man aged 35 to 55 who had been exposed to COVID-19. The CDR3 reads CASSLGAVGTAGNTIYF. The CDR3 DNA reads TGCGCCAGCAGCCTGGGGGCAGTCGGAACTGCTGGAAACACCATATATTTT.